These T cell receptor beta chains were read from a single sample in a study of T cell responses to AZD1222 COVID-19 vaccine. The protocol was immunoSEQ multiplex PCR, while the TCRdb copy is restricted to in-frame clones and leaves out a portion. The table lists about 21,000 clones, 82% of them singletons. The material was peripheral blood, obtained on day 0 of AZD1222 vaccination. These receptors were taken from an adult in good health. Each CDR3 is given with its conserved first and last residue. Fields, in order: J gene, D gene, clone size, V gene, CDR3 DNA, CDR3 protein. A D gene is named only where the DNA matches it firmly. The size entry is marked missing in some rows and otherwise reads once, few, many or a size class.

TRBJ1-3,-,-,TRBV7-2,TGTGCCAGCAGCCCCCAGACAGGATCTGGAAACACCATATATTTT,CASSPQTGSGNTIYF
TRBJ2-5,TRBD1,-,TRBV7-9,TGTGCCAGCAGCTCCATGACAGGGATAGAGACCCAGTACTTC,CASSSMTGIETQYF
TRBJ1-5,-,-,TRBV19,TGTGCCAGTAGTGAATTTGGGCAGTCATATCAGCCCCAGCATTTT,CASSEFGQSYQPQHF
TRBJ2-1,-,-,TRBV5-1,TGCGCCAGCAGTTCTCAACTAGCGGCAGGGGGGAATGAGCAGTTCTTC,CASSSQLAAGGNEQFF
TRBJ2-2,-,-,TRBV28,TGTGCCAGCAGTTTATTAGCGGAGCTGAACACCGGGGAGCTGTTTTTT,CASSLLAELNTGELFF
TRBJ1-6,-,-,TRBV7-2,TGTGCCAGCAGCTTAGCCGGGGGTCCCTATAATTCACCCCTCCACTTT,CASSLAGGPYNSPLHF
TRBJ1-1,-,-,TRBV5-6,TGTGCCAGCAGCTTAGACAGCACTGAAGCTTTCTTT,CASSLDSTEAFF
TRBJ1-6,TRBD1,-,TRBV6-5,TGTGCCAGCAGTTACTTTTGGGACAGGAATTCACCCCTCCACTTT,CASSYFWDRNSPLHF
TRBJ1-2,-,-,TRBV28,TGTGCCAGCAGTTTGCCGACAGGTTTTGGTGGCTACACCTTC,CASSLPTGFGGYTF
TRBJ2-2,-,few,TRBV11-3,TGTGCCAGCAGCTTAAGACAGATGATGGCGAACACCGGGGAGCTGTTTTTT,CASSLRQMMANTGELFF
TRBJ2-7,-,-,TRBV6-6,TGTGCCAGCAGACCCCTAGCGAGCTCCTACGAGCAGTACTTC,CASRPLASSYEQYF
TRBJ2-3,-,-,TRBV3-1/TRBV3-2,TGTGCCAGCAGTCCCTCCTTGGCGGGGAGCACAGATACGCAGTATTTT,CASSPSLAGSTDTQYF
TRBJ2-7,-,few,TRBV2,TGTGCCAGCCTCGGTATCTCAAACTCCTACGAGCAGTACTTC,CASLGISNSYEQYF
TRBJ2-1,-,medium-sized,TRBV7-9,TGTGCCAGCAGCAATCAGGGATTTGAGCAGTTCTTC,CASSNQGFEQFF
TRBJ2-3,-,-,TRBV27,TGTGCCAGCAGTTCCCCGACGGGATCAGGTACGCAGTATTTT,CASSSPTGSGTQYF
TRBJ2-7,-,-,TRBV30,TGTGCCTGGAGCCCCGGGTTCTCCAGGGGGGGCGAGCAGTACTTC,CAWSPGFSRGGEQYF
TRBJ2-3,-,-,TRBV6-5,TGTGCCAGCAGGACCATTGGGGGCACAGATACGCAGTATTTT,CASRTIGGTDTQYF
TRBJ2-3,-,-,TRBV19,TGTGCCAGTAGGGTACCCCCAGATACGCAGTATTTT,CASRVPPDTQYF
TRBJ1-5,TRBD1,-,TRBV6-5,TGTGCCAGCAGCCCAGGGGGCGGTCAGCCCCAGCATTTT,CASSPGGGQPQHF
TRBJ2-1,-,few,TRBV28,TGTGCCAGCAGCCCTGAGACGACGCCATCCTACAATGAGCAGTTCTTC,CASSPETTPSYNEQFF
TRBJ1-1,-,-,TRBV2,TGTGCCAGCAGTTATCCTGGGGGGGTCGCTTTCTTT,CASSYPGGVAFF
TRBJ2-3,TRBD2,-,TRBV7-2,TGTGCCACCGACGCGGGAGCACAAGCAGATACGCAGTATTTT,CATDAGAQADTQYF
TRBJ2-7,-,few,TRBV12-3/TRBV12-4,TGTGCCAGCAGACAGGACAGTACGCAGCAGTACTTC,CASRQDSTQQYF
TRBJ1-4,TRBD1,once,TRBV9,TGTGCCAGCAGCGGAGACTTGGGAGGGGGCGGTAAGAATAATGAAAAACTGTTTTTT,CASSGDLGGGGKNNEKLFF
TRBJ1-3,-,-,TRBV4-3,TGCGCCAGCAGCCAAGAGGCGGACCCCGCCTCTGGAAACACCATATATTTT,CASSQEADPASGNTIYF
TRBJ2-2,TRBD2,-,TRBV7-9,TGTGCCAGCAGCCCCGGACTAGCGGGTAACACCGGGGAGCTGTTTTTT,CASSPGLAGNTGELFF
TRBJ1-1,-,-,TRBV19,TGTGCCAGTAGTCTAAAGACAGCTGCGGCCTTTGGAGCTTTCTTT,CASSLKTAAAFGAFF
TRBJ1-6,TRBD1,-,TRBV6-5,TGTGCCAGCAGCCGGGACAGGGGAAATTCACCCCTCCACTTT,CASSRDRGNSPLHF